The source of this TCR beta chain is a study of tumor-infiltrating lymphocytes in primary liver carcinoma (dated by TCRdb to between 2016 and 2019). As for the study more broadly: Hepatocellular carcinoma (four) or combined HCC and intrahepatic cholangiocarcinoma (one) was present in the five patients, who were three men and two women aged 30 to 69 years. The tumors of the five patients were staged as T1-T3 N0M0, with maximum diameters ranging from roughly 4 to 11 cm. Each sample produced roughly 3.65 to 7.13 million productive TCRbeta reads, and read depth showed no significant difference between tissue types. The study combined TCRbeta repertoire sequencing, expression microarrays and whole-exome sequencing across five regions of each liver tumor, with adjacent normal tissue and blood. TCRbeta repertoire sequencing covered 35 or so specimens from 5 patients: 25 or so tumor regions, 5 adjacent noncancerous liver tissues and 5 peripheral blood samples. Technical replicate repertoires showed high reproducibility, with mean shared-clone rates around 0.9 and correlation coefficients above 0.95. The investigation overall reported the following: Because only the TCR beta chain was sequenced and unpaired alpha chains were not captured, true repertoire diversity is likely underestimated. Comparison of CD4+ and CD8+ T cell repertoires was precluded by the use of bulk unsorted samples. Consistent with antigen-driven expansion, pairs of tumor regions showed higher repertoire overlap (mean about 36%) than either tumor-adjacent pairs (about 17%) or tumor-blood pairs (roughly 14%). The top 250 clones accounted for a significantly greater share of the repertoire in tumors than in blood (p = 0.039). The study included only five patients, and the authors note findings should be validated in a larger study.

Without any cell sorting, total RNA and DNA were co-extracted from about 21-30 mg of bulk tissue using the AllPrep DNA/RNA mini kit. About 5 patients with histopathologically diagnosed primary liver carcinoma underwent surgical resection in China between 2015 and 2016. Chronic HBV infection was present in the patients, and the patients were treatment-naive at sampling. Fresh tumor and adjacent tissue pieces were bisected, with one half stored in RNAlater at -80 degrees C and the other half sent for histology. The germline ends are 16 bases apart after V is trimmed by 9 bases and J by 5 bases. The CDR3, cysteine through phenylalanine, is 13 amino acids long. CDR3 DNA only is kept here, 39 bases in frame from base 1. Using a constant-region primer and ProtoScript II reverse transcriptase, TCRbeta-specific cDNA was reverse-transcribed from roughly 500 ng total RNA. TCRbeta libraries were built with three nested multiplex PCR rounds, a slightly modified ARM-PCR procedure. Each of the first two PCR rounds ran for around 9 cycles and used multiplex TRBV1-TRBV30 forward primers together with a Cbeta reverse primer. A final 25-cycle PCR with Deep VentR polymerase added sample barcodes and Illumina adapters. Before sequencing, amplicons of 200-500 bp were gel-purified using a QIAquick gel extraction kit. An Illumina HiSeq 2500 was used to sequence the TCRbeta amplicons, generating 250-bp paired-end reads. The original methods were these. Reads were quality-trimmed with Trimmomatic v0.33, and paired reads were merged with FLASH v1.2.11 to recover full CDR3 sequences. V, D and J germline segments were assigned to the rearranged TCRbeta sequences using MiGEC v1.2.1b. VDJtools v1.0.0 computed clonotype statistics and Shannon-Wiener diversity indices. To cut down on sampling bias, every analysis after diversity analysis relied on just the 250 most abundant clonotypes from each sample. TCRdb reworked the public reads: Q25 trimming with fastp, MiXCR clone assembly, productive beta chains retained. Identical CDR3 protein sequences are pooled into one entry, listed with their most common genes and DNA. TCRdb, rather than the study authors, made the V and J calls. Recorded for this sample are about 120,000 distinct CDR3 sequences; around 70% of them occurred a single time. The top ten constitute roughly 8.1% of the sample.

With regard to this clonotype: The antigen it recognizes is unknown. Base qualities are missing; no much larger clone stands one base away.

This clonotype was sampled from a woman in her sixties with primary liver carcinoma and hepatitis B virus infection. The chain uses TRBV12-3 or TRBV12-4 and TRBJ1-1; the D gene lacks a confident call. Sequenced material: tumor-adjacent normal liver tissue. The sequenced DNA: TGTGCCAGTGTTGTGTGGGCGGGAACTGAAGCTTTCTTT. This sequence encodes CASVVWAGTEAFF.